This T cell receptor beta chain was recovered during a study of control samples from healthy donors and cancer patients. Produced via immunoSEQ multiplex PCR; TCRdb's table is partial and in-frame only. The sample holds 70,000 to 85,000 clones, 84% seen once. The sequence came from a man aged 60 to 75 with head and neck cancer. Material: PBMCs.

The CDR3 loop reads CASSLNREVGGELFF. CDR3 nucleotides: TGTGCCAGCAGCTTAAACAGGGAAGTCGGCGGGGAGCTGTTTTTT. The chain is built from TRBV7-9 and TRBJ2-2, with D tentatively TRBD1 (6 bases). The CDR3 spans 15 residues. Trimming shortened V by 2 bases and J by 7 bases, and 14 bases separated the two germline ends. Per germline, CDR1 SEHNR and CDR2 FQNEAQ (reference sequence).